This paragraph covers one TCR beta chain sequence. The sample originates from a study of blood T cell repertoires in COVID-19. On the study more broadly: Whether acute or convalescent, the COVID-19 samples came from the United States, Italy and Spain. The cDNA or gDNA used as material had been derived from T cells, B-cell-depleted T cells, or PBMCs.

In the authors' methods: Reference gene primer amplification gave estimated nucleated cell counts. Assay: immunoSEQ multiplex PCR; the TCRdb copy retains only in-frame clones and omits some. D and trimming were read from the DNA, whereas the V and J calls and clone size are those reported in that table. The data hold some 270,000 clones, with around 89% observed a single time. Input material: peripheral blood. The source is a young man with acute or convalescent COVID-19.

The CDR3 here is CASSLFAGDWGGYTF. For the CDR3, the DNA is TGTGCCAGCAGTTTATTCGCAGGGGATTGGGGTGGCTACACCTTC. The chain combines TRBV27 with TRBJ1-2; possible D gene TRBD1, 6 bases. This CDR3 has 15 amino acids. Looked up from germline, CDR1 is MNHEY and CDR2 is SMNVEV (reference sequence). Deletions cut 1 base from V and 7 bases from J, with 16 bases between.